This T cell receptor (beta chain) was profiled in a study of regulatory T cells in long-lasting Graves disease. The germline V gene has CDR1 SEHNR and CDR2 FQNEAQ (reference sequence). V dropped 2 bases and J dropped 5 bases, with 10 bases sitting between them. This CDR3 is 13 amino acids long. Time point denoted: newly diagnosed GD, antithyroid drugs for less than 3 months. From PBMCs, RNA was extracted and then used to make the TCR library. Graves' disease was diagnosed by American Thyroid Association guidelines. Arm-PCR of CDR3 regions and iRepertoire HTBI primers were used to build TCR beta libraries. TCRdb redid the calling of the multiplex PCR reads with MiXCR, one entry per CDR3 protein. The data hold 350,000 to 500,000 distinct CDR3 sequences, with roughly 17% observed a single time. This clonotype was found many times. The same data also contributed to another study, on T cells in Graves' hyperthyroidism and ophthalmopathy. In that study: The model predicted ophthalmopathy a median about 6.6 months before onset.

Source: peripheral blood mononuclear cells (PBMCs), taken at new diagnosis, from a patient treated with antithyroid drugs. This TCR derives from a young woman with Graves disease. This chain connects TRBV7-9 to TRBJ2-7; D is perhaps TRBD1 (5 bases). CDR3 loop: CASSLIIGDEQYF. The CDR3 region has the DNA TGTGCCAGCAGCTTAATAATAGGGGACGAGCAGTACTTC.